This TCR beta chain derives from a study of blood T cell repertoires in COVID-19. The wider study: There were acute and convalescent COVID-19 samples, and they came from the United States, Italy and Spain. T cells, B-cell-depleted T cells, or PBMCs provided the cDNA or gDNA that served as material.

In the authors' methods: Amplified reference gene primers provided the basis for estimating nucleated cell counts. Profiling relied on immunoSEQ multiplex PCR, and the TCRdb table lists in-frame clones only, not all of them. That table supplies the V and J calls and clone size; D and trimming were determined from the DNA. The sample includes approximately 300,000 clones, roughly 83% of them seen just once. The CDR3 has 13 residues. Germline-derived CDR1 and CDR2 are KGHSH and LQKENI. V was pared by 6 bases and J by 13 bases, with 12 bases of the junction left unmatched. The genes are TRBV18 and TRBJ2-4, with 7 bases matching TRBD1. The sample taken for sequencing was peripheral blood. The source of this sequence is a woman in her fifties or sixties with acute or convalescent COVID-19. The CDR3 coding sequence is TGTGCCAGCTCCCCAGGACAGGCCGCTAGACAGTACTTC. Translation gives CASSPGQAARQYF.